This T cell receptor (beta chain) was captured in a study of long-term antiretroviral therapy in people with HIV. V trimming: 4 bases; J trimming: 7 bases; junction bases outside the gene matches: 4. The CDR3 is made up of 15 amino acids. CDR1 MRHNA and CDR2 SNTAGT come from the germline V gene. Running of the v3.0 immunoSEQ assay took place at survey level. Here immunoSEQ multiplex PCR was the method, and the copy in TCRdb shows in-frame clones only, minus some. The sample has about 20,000 clones, approximately 80% seen once. Points from the study as a whole: Within the repertoire, clones expanded before ART were dominant at all time points.

Worth noting for this clone: Its specificity is not known.

Every participant with HIV received treatment in the United States. The input for sequencing was unsorted PBMCs, taken about 4 years after starting antiretroviral therapy. The chain couples TRBV6-4 to TRBJ2-1; TRBD2 aligns across 13 bases. This clonotype was sampled from a man younger than 35 with HIV. CDR3 loop: CASSVGTSGVNEQFF. The CDR3 DNA sequence: TGTGCCAGCAGTGTGGGGACTAGCGGGGTAAATGAGCAGTTCTTC.